The source of this TCR beta chain is a study of monozygotic twins with inflammatory bowel disease. TCRdb reprocessed the 5' RACE reads, keeping one entry per CDR3 protein, no DNA. In all, the sample yields about 330,000 distinct CDR3 sequences. The sample was blood. This TCR was sampled from a human donor with ulcerative colitis or Crohn's disease, or a healthy co-twin of an affected twin (not recorded which).

CDR3 amino acids: CASSASGTGMGYEQYF. This sequence joins TRBV7-9 and TRBJ2-7; TCRdb names TRBD1, which stays unverified in the absence of DNA. This CDR3 comprises 16 residues. Looked up from germline, CDR1 is SEHNR and CDR2 is FQNEAQ (reference sequence).